The T cell receptor beta chain described here comes from a study of shared clonotypes between healthy human individuals. All donors qualified as healthy HIV-negative adults and had experienced no recent acute infections or vaccinations. TCRdb's table, derived via immunoSEQ multiplex PCR, lists solely in-frame clones and lacks some. The repertoire has about 2,500,000 clones, over 85% of them found once; the top ten carry more than 0.12%. The trim removed 0 bases at V and 6 bases at J, leaving 3 bases unmatched. The CDR3 loop spans 15 amino acids. Germline V gene sequence: CDR1 ENHRY, CDR2 SYGVKD. The chain couples TRBV10-3 to TRBJ1-5; 9 nucleotides line up with TRBD1. The TCR comes from a young man in good health. Material: naive CD4+ T cells sorted from blood. Documented subset: CD45RA+ positively selected. In DNA, the CDR3 is TGTGCCATCAGTGAGTCTACAGGGGGCAGTCAGCCCCAGCATTTT. It is translated as CAISESTGGSQPQHF.